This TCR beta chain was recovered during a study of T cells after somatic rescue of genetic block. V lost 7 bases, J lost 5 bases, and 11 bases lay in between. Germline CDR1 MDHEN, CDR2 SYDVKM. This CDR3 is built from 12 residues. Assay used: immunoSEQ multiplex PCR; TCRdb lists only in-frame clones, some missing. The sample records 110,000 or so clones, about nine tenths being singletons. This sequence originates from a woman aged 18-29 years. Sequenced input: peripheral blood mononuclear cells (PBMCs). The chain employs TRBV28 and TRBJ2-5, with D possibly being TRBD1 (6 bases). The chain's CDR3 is CASNQGRETQYF. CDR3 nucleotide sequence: TGTGCCAGCAACCAGGGGCGGGAGACCCAGTACTTC.